This T cell receptor beta chain was sequenced in a study of post-analysis software for immune sequencing data. Study findings and constraints: Included in a set of a few TRBV segments more frequent in patients than controls were TRBV5-6, TRBV5-1 and TRBV20-1.

TCR beta cDNA libraries had unique molecular identifiers. TCRdb ran MiXCR on the PCR reads and lists one entry per CDR3 protein. The sample carries hundreds of thousands of distinct CDR3 sequences, 25% to 30% recorded once. The CDR3 contains 14 residues. V dropped 3 bases and J dropped 2 bases, with 11 bases sitting between them. CDR1 and CDR2 (germline): MNHEY, SMNVEV (reference sequence). This clonotype showed up just a few times. The antigen is undetermined. The chain recombines TRBV27 with TRBJ2-7; D gene uncertain. Sequencing was done on a sample of blood. The TCR was taken from a girl between 10 and 17 years old with multiple sclerosis. CDR3: CASSLGPFTYEQYF. CDR3 sequence (DNA): TGTGCCAGCAGTTTGGGCCCCTTCACCTACGAGCAGTACTTC.